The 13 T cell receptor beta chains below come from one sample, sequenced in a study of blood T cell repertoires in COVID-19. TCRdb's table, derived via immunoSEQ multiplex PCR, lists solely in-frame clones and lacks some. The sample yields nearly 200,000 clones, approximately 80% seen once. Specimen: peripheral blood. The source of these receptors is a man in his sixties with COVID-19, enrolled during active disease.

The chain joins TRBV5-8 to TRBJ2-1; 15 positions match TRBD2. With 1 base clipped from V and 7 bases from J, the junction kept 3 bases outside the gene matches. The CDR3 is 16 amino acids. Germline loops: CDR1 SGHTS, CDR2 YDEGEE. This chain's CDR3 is CASSLKGLAGGNEQFF. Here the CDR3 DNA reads TGTGCCAGCAGCTTGAAGGGACTAGCGGGAGGTAATGAGCAGTTCTTC.

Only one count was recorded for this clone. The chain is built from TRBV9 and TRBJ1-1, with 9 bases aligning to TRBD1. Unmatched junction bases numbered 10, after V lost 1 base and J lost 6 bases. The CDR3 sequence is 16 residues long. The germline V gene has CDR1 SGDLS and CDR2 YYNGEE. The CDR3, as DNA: TGTGCCAGCAGCGTACAGGACAGGGGTATCTTAGCTGAAGCTTTCTTT. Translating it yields CASSVQDRGILAEAFF.

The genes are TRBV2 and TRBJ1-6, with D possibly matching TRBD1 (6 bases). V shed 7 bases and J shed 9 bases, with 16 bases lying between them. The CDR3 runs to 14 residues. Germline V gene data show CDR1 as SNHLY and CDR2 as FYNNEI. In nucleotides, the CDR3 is TGTGCCAGCAAGTTCGACAGGTCGGCTTCACCCCTCCACTTT. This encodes CASKFDRSASPLHF.

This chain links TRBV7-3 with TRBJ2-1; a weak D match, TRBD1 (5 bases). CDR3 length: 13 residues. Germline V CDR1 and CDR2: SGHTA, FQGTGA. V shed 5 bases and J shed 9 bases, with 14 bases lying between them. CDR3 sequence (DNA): TGTGCCAGCAGCCCGACAGTTCCGGGTGAGCAGTTCTTC. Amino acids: CASSPTVPGEQFF.

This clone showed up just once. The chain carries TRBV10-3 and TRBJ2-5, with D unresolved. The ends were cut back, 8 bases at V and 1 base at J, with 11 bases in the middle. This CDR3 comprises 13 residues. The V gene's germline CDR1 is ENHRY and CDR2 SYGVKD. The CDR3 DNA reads TGTGCCATCCGCCCCGCAGGCCAAGAGACCCAGTACTTC. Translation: CAIRPAGQETQYF.

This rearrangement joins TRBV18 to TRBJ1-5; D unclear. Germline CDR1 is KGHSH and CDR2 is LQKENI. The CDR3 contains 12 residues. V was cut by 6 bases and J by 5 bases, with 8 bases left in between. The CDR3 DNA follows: TGTGCCAGCTCCACGGGAGATCAGCCCCAGCATTTT. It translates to CASSTGDQPQHF.

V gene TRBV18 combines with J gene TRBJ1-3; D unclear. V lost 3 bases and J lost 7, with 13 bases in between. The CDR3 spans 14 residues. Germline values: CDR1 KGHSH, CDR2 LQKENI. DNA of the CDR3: TGTGCCAGCTCACCGGCGGCAGCGGAGAACACCATATATTTT. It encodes CASSPAAAENTIYF.

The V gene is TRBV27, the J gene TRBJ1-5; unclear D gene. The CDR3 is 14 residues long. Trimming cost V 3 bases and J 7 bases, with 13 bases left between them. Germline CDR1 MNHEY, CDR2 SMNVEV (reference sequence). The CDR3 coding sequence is TGTGCCAGCAGTTTCCGCCCGCCGGGACAGCCCCAGCATTTT. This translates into CASSFRPPGQPQHF.

CDR3 nucleotides: TGTGCCAGCTCACCAAACACCCCCATGAACACCGGGGAGCTGTTTTTT. This gives the protein CASSPNTPMNTGELFF. V is TRBV18 and J is TRBJ2-2; D unclear. V lost 2 bases to trimming and J lost 1 base, with 11 bases between them. Per the germline V gene, CDR1 is KGHSH and CDR2 is LQKENI. CDR3 size: 16 residues.

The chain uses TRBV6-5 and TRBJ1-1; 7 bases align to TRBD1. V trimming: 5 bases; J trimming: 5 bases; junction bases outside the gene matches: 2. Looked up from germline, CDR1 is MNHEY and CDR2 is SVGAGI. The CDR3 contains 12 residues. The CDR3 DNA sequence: TGTGCCAGCAGTCAGACAGGGACTGAAGCTTTCTTT. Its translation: CASSQTGTEAFF.

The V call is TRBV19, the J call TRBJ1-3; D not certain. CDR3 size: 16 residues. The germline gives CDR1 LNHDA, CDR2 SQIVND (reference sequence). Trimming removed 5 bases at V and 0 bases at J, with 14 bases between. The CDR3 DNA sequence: TGTGCCAGTAGTGGCTCCTCGACAATCTCTGGAAACACCATATATTTT. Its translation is CASSGSSTISGNTIYF.

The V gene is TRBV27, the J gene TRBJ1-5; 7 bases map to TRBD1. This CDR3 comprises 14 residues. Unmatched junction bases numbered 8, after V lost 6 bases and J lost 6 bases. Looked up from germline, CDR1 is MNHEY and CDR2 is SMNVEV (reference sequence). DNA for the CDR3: TGTGCCAGCAGGTTCTTACAGGGGACTCAGCCCCAGCATTTT. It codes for CASRFLQGTQPQHF.

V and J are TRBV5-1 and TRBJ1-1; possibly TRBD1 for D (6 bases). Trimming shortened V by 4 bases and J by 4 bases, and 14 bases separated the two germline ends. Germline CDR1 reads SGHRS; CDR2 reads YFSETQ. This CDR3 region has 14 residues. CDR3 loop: CASSVTRGGTEAFF. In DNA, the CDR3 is TGCGCCAGCAGCGTGACAAGGGGGGGCACTGAAGCTTTCTTT.